The source of this T cell receptor (beta chain) is a study of OX40 agonist ivuxolimab in advanced cancers. The repertoire was sequenced with immunoSEQ multiplex PCR; TCRdb's copy has only in-frame clones and lacks some. This repertoire shows around 67,000 clones, approximately 84% found once; its top ten account for 2% to 2.5%. The V gene lost 4 bases and the J gene lost 4 bases, with 17 bases spanning the gap. Germline V CDR1 and CDR2: SGHTA, FQGNSA. CDR3 length equals 16 residues. The specimen was CD4+ or CD8+ T cells sorted from blood, collected in a trial of the OX40 agonist ivuxolimab. The rearrangement uses TRBV7-2 and TRBJ1-5, with D possibly matching TRBD1 (6 bases). This clonotype was sampled from an adult with an advanced solid tumor such as melanoma, head and neck, liver or kidney cancer. The CDR3 protein is CASSYLGGAQNQPQHF. In nucleotides, the CDR3 is TGTGCCAGCAGCTACCTCGGGGGGGCGCAGAATCAGCCCCAGCATTTT.